This T cell receptor beta chain originates from a study of blood T cell repertoires in COVID-19. Whole-study context: Sources were T cells, B-cell-depleted T cells, or PBMCs; the material itself was cDNA or gDNA.

For this clone: Mismatch with germline at one junction end may stem from a read error.

Original analysis: Cell counts per sample came from amplifying reference gene primers. TCRdb keeps only in-frame clones here, not all; method: immunoSEQ multiplex PCR. The V and J calls and clone size were taken over from that table, and D and trimming were inferred from the DNA. The profile shows fewer than 45,000 clones, 80% of them singletons. Germline CDR1 GTSNPN, CDR2 SVGIG (reference sequence). The CDR3 length is 11 residues. The V gene is TRBV30, the J gene TRBJ1-2, with TRBD1 identical over 7 bases. Source material: peripheral blood. This TCR was recovered from a man between 65 and 85 years old with acute or convalescent COVID-19. DNA for the CDR3: TGTGCCTGGAGTGGACAGGGCCCCCCCTTCTTC. It specifies CAWSGQGPPFF.